The 23 T cell receptor beta chains below were found in one sample sequenced in a study of blood T cell repertoires in COVID-19. Assay used: immunoSEQ multiplex PCR; TCRdb lists only in-frame clones, some missing. Found here are some 41,000 clones, nearly 90% of them singletons; the top ten hold roughly 16%. The sequencing sample was made of peripheral blood. The origin of the receptors is a man between 65 and 79 years old with active COVID-19.

The genes are TRBV7-3 and TRBJ2-1, with D tentatively TRBD1 (6 bases). CDR1 and CDR2 (germline): SGHTA, FQGTGA. With 3 bases removed from V and 9 bases from J, the gap between germline ends came to 9 bases. This CDR3 is built from 12 residues. The CDR3 sequence is CASSFQGSEQFF. The DNA for the CDR3 is TGTGCCAGCAGCTTCCAGGGGTCTGAGCAGTTCTTC.

This clone was seen a few times. The rearrangement links TRBV6-2 or TRBV6-3 to TRBJ1-2; maybe TRBD1 (5 bases). CDR1 is MNHEY and CDR2 is SVGEGT in the germline V gene. V lost 6 bases, J lost 4 bases, and 12 bases lay in between. The CDR3 loop spans 13 amino acids. DNA for the CDR3: TGTGCCAGCAGCGCCTGGACAACCTATGGCTACACCTTC. Translating it yields CASSAWTTYGYTF.

The chain links TRBV5-6 to TRBJ2-5; 8 nucleotides align to TRBD1. The germline V gene has CDR1 SGHDT and CDR2 YYEEEE. J gave up 1 base and V 2 bases, and 7 bases lay outside the gene matches. The CDR3 spans 16 residues. CDR3 loop: CASSFRDRSPQETQYF. The CDR3 DNA reads as TGTGCCAGCAGCTTCCGGGACAGGTCCCCCCAAGAGACCCAGTACTTC.

The chain employs TRBV7-9 and TRBJ1-3; no definite D call. Germline lookup yields CDR1 SEHNR and CDR2 FQNEAQ (reference sequence). The V end lost 6 bases, the J end lost 2 bases, and 17 bases lay between the germline ends. The CDR3 has 16 amino acids. The CDR3 loop is CASREPLQRTGNTIYF. CDR3 nucleotides: TGTGCCAGCAGAGAACCCCTACAGAGAACTGGAAACACCATATATTTT.

This clone was found a few times. This rearrangement joins TRBV20-1 to TRBJ1-5; unclear D gene. The CDR3 length is 15 residues. V was cut by 3 bases and J by 0 bases, with 12 bases left in between. Germline-derived CDR1 and CDR2 are DFQATT and SNEGSKA (reference sequence). Here the CDR3 reads CSASSEHYSNQPQHF. The CDR3 DNA reads TGCAGTGCTAGTTCGGAGCACTATAGCAATCAGCCCCAGCATTTT.

The V gene is TRBV6-2 or TRBV6-3, the J gene TRBJ1-5; the match to TRBD1 covers 10 bases. V shed 5 bases, J shed 4 bases, and the junction held 5 bases outside the gene matches. CDR3 length: 15 amino acids. The germline CDR1 and CDR2 sequences are MNHEY and SVGEGT. The CDR3 DNA reads as TGTGCCAGCAGTCCCGACAGGGGGCATAATCAGCCCCAGCATTTT. Translated, it gives CASSPDRGHNQPQHF.

The chain carries TRBV5-6 and TRBJ2-3; 13 nucleotides agree with TRBD2. Germline V gives CDR1 SGHDT, CDR2 YYEEEE. The CDR3 consists of 16 residues. The trim removed 2 bases at V and 4 bases at J, leaving 4 bases unmatched. The CDR3 nucleotides are TGTGCCAGCAGCTTCCGGACTAGCGGGGGTGCAGATACGCAGTATTTT. This codes for CASSFRTSGGADTQYF.

CDR3 in DNA: TGTGCCAGCAGCCAAGTCGGCACAGATACGCAGTATTTT. Amino acid sequence: CASSQVGTDTQYF. The genes are TRBV3-1 (or the pseudogene TRBV3-2) and TRBJ2-3; D not certain. Germline values: CDR1 LGHDT, CDR2 YNNKEL (reference sequence). This CDR3 is built from 13 residues. The germline V and J ends were trimmed by 1 base and 1 base, with 3 bases remaining between them.

The chain links TRBV29-1 to TRBJ1-2; D is unresolved. CDR1 and CDR2 (germline): SQVTM, ANQGSEA. Trimming left V 5 bases short and J 4 bases short, with 11 bases between. This CDR3 spans 12 amino acids. This chain's CDR3 is CSVSAGTYGYTF. CDR3 nucleotide sequence: TGCAGCGTTTCCGCGGGAACCTATGGCTACACCTTC. Full variable domain (rest looked up from reference TRBV29-1 and TRBJ1-2): SAVISQKPSRDICQRGTSLTIQCQVDSQVTMMFWYRQQPGQSLTLIATANQGSEATYESGFVIDKFPISRPNLTFSTLTVSNMSPEDSSIYLCSVSAGTYGYTFGSGTRLTVV.

The chain carries TRBV18 and TRBJ1-2, with D maybe TRBD1 (5 bases). Trimming pared 6 bases from V and 2 bases from J, leaving 13 bases between. CDR1 and CDR2 (germline): KGHSH, LQKENI. The CDR3 has 14 amino acids. The CDR3 sequence is CASSPSGMNYGYTF. CDR3 bases: TGTGCCAGCTCTCCTTCAGGGATGAACTATGGCTACACCTTC.

This chain connects TRBV27 to TRBJ2-1; TRBD2 matches at 10 bases. From germline, CDR1 is MNHEY and CDR2 SMNVEV (reference sequence). J lost 3 bases, V lost 5 bases, and 7 bases had no gene match. This CDR3 region has 16 residues. The CDR3 DNA sequence: TGTGCCAGCAGTACCCCGGGACTAGCGAGCTACAATGAGCAGTTCTTC. As protein: CASSTPGLASYNEQFF.

The chain couples TRBV6-5 to TRBJ1-5; 7 bases agree with TRBD1. J was trimmed by 1 base and V by 5 bases; bases with no gene match: 5. The CDR3 loop spans 15 amino acids. The V gene's germline CDR1 is MNHEY and CDR2 SVGAGI. Here the CDR3 reads CASSIDRASNQPQHF. The CDR3, as DNA: TGTGCCAGCAGTATTGACAGGGCGAGCAATCAGCCCCAGCATTTT.

The chain recombines TRBV29-1 with TRBJ2-7; D gene uncertain. Trimming removed 7 bases at V and 5 bases at J, with 12 bases between. Germline CDR1 is SQVTM and CDR2 is ANQGSEA. CDR3 length: 11 amino acids. Written as DNA, the CDR3 is TGCAGCGCCGTTTTTGGCCACGAGCAGTACTTC. Residues: CSAVFGHEQYF.

This rearrangement joins TRBV5-5 to TRBJ2-3; D uncertain. The V and J ends lost 1 base and 0 bases respectively, with 9 bases between them. CDR3 length: 15 residues. CDR1 is SGHKS and CDR2 is YYEKEE in the germline V gene (reference sequence). The CDR3 sequence is CASSLMNLSTDTQYF. The CDR3 DNA follows: TGTGCCAGCAGCTTGATGAACCTAAGCACAGATACGCAGTATTTT.

The J gene is TRBJ1-1, the V gene TRBV2, with a tentative D call TRBD1 (5 bases). CDR3 size: 16 residues. Germline V CDR1 and CDR2: SNHLY, FYNNEI. The CDR3 spells CVSGEFGQLMNTEAFF. CDR3 in DNA: TGTGTGAGTGGCGAGTTTGGACAACTAATGAACACTGAAGCTTTCTTT.

The chain links TRBV11-3 to TRBJ2-2, with TRBD1 matching 9 bases. V lost 5 bases to trimming and J lost 8 bases; unmatched junction nucleotides: 6. The CDR3 extends over 14 amino acids. Germline CDR1 is SGHNT and CDR2 is YENEEA. The CDR3 DNA follows: TGTGCCAGCAGCATCAGACAGGGGGTTGGGGAGCTGTTTTTT. Protein sequence: CASSIRQGVGELFF.

The V gene is TRBV6-2 or TRBV6-3, the J gene TRBJ2-6; 7 nucleotides align to TRBD1. The J segment lost 0 bases and the V segment lost 4 bases, leaving 9 bases of the junction unmatched. This CDR3 has 18 amino acids. Germline V gene data show CDR1 as MNHEY and CDR2 as SVGEGT. CDR3 in amino acids: CASSSTGDKHSGANVLTF. In DNA form, the CDR3 reads TGTGCCAGCAGTTCCACAGGGGACAAACACTCTGGGGCCAACGTCCTGACTTTC.

The genes are TRBV7-8 and TRBJ2-2; D perhaps matches TRBD2 (7 bases). This CDR3 is built from 15 residues. Trimming cost V 4 bases and J 6 bases, with 15 bases left between them. Per the germline V gene, CDR1 is SGHVS and CDR2 is FQNEAQ. The CDR3 DNA is TGTGCCAGCAGCTCCCGGGGGGCCGGGGCCGGGGAGCTGTTTTTT. Residues: CASSSRGAGAGELFF.

The chain uses TRBV5-6 and TRBJ1-4, with unresolved D. The germline V gene encodes CDR1 SGHDT and CDR2 YYEEEE. This CDR3 spans 14 amino acids. V lost 6 bases to trimming and J lost 5 bases, with 14 bases between them. As DNA, the CDR3 is TGTGCCAGCAACCTGTTACAGCTAAATGAAAAACTGTTTTTT. Its protein is CASNLLQLNEKLFF. The entire variable domain, with the rest obtained from reference TRBV5-6 and TRBJ1-4, is as follows: DAGVTQSPTHLIKTRGQQVTLRCSPKSGHDTVSWYQQALGQGPQFIFQYYEEEERQRGNFPDRFSGHQFPNYSSELNVNALLLGDSALYLCASNLLQLNEKLFFGSGTQLSVL.

The chain links TRBV7-2 to TRBJ1-2; possible D gene TRBD1, 6 bases. CDR1 and CDR2 (germline): SGHTA, FQGNSA. The CDR3 loop spans 14 amino acids. Trimming removed 3 bases from V and 4 bases from J, with 12 bases in between. CDR3 nucleotides: TGTGCCAGCAGCTTTAGAGGGGGAACCTATGGCTACACCTTC. Translating gives CASSFRGGTYGYTF.

Concerning this clone itself: This sample also contains other DNA sequences that code for the same CDR3. V usage is TRBV3-1 (or the pseudogene TRBV3-2) and J usage is TRBJ1-2; the match to TRBD1 covers 7 bases. The CDR3 is 15 residues long. V gave up 2 bases and J gave up 8 bases; unmatched junction bases: 11. Germline lookup yields CDR1 LGHDT and CDR2 YNNKEL (reference sequence). The CDR3, as DNA: TGTGCCAGCAGCCAAATCAGCAGGGGGGCGCGGGGCTACACCTTC. It translates to CASSQISRGARGYTF.

The V gene is TRBV27, the J gene TRBJ2-5, with 7 bases that match TRBD1. V lost 5 bases and J lost 1; bases outside the gene matches: 10. The CDR3 sequence is 16 residues long. Germline assignment: CDR1 MNHEY and CDR2 SMNVEV (reference sequence). CDR3 sequence reads: CASSHVGSGGQETQYF. CDR3 nucleotides: TGTGCCAGCAGTCACGTCGGATCAGGGGGCCAAGAGACCCAGTACTTC.

The chain joins TRBV27 to TRBJ1-6; 11 bases fit TRBD1. Unmatched junction bases numbered 2, after V lost 4 bases and J lost 6 bases. This CDR3 has 15 residues. Germline lookup yields CDR1 MNHEY and CDR2 SMNVEV (reference sequence). The CDR3 nucleotides are TGTGCCAGCAGTTCCGGGACAGGGGGTAATTCACCCCTCCACTTT. Amino acid sequence: CASSSGTGGNSPLHF.